Presented here are 9 T cell receptor beta chains from one specimen sequenced in a study of shared clonotypes between healthy human individuals. Data came from immunoSEQ multiplex PCR; TCRdb stores just in-frame clones and leaves some out. The table records over a million clones, more than 95% of them present only once. The sequenced sample consisted of naive CD4+ T cells sorted from blood. Stated subset: CD45RA+ positively selected. Receptors originate from a man aged 30 to 39 in good health.

In its sample, this clone was seen once. The CDR3 protein is CSIVARSYEQYF. For the CDR3, the DNA is TGCAGCATAGTGGCTAGATCCTACGAGCAGTACTTC. V and J are TRBV29-1 and TRBJ2-7; unclear D gene. From germline, CDR1 is SQVTM and CDR2 ANQGSEA. Between the trimmed V and J ends, which lost 8 bases and 1 base, there was a span of 12 bases. This CDR3 has 12 amino acids.

The chain couples TRBV18 to TRBJ2-7, with D perhaps matching TRBD1 (6 bases). Trimming left V 6 bases short and J 3 bases short, with 15 bases between. CDR3 length: 14 amino acids. The germline CDR1 and CDR2 sequences are KGHSH and LQKENI. This CDR3 reads CASSRTDSYYEQYF. In DNA form, the CDR3 reads TGTGCCAGCTCCCGGACGGACAGCTACTACGAGCAGTACTTC.

This chain joins TRBV27 and TRBJ2-1; possibly TRBD2 for D (6 bases). The V end was cut by 5 bases, the J end by 9 bases, with 23 bases between. The CDR3 sequence is 16 residues long. Germline CDR1 MNHEY, CDR2 SMNVEV (reference sequence). CDR3: CASSANPRGVGSEQFF. CDR3 bases: TGTGCCAGCAGTGCGAATCCCCGCGGGGTAGGGTCTGAGCAGTTCTTC.

The rearrangement joins TRBV15 to TRBJ1-4; weak D call: TRBD1 (6 bases). This CDR3 has 16 residues. Per germline, CDR1 LNHNV and CDR2 YYDKDF (reference sequence). V shed 4 bases and J shed 5 bases, with 17 bases lying between them. The CDR3 protein is CATSTGSTGMNEKLFF. CDR3 in DNA: TGTGCCACCAGCACAGGCTCTACAGGGATGAATGAAAAACTGTTTTTT.

The genes are TRBV11-2 and TRBJ2-1; TRBD1 is a possible D gene (5 bases). The CDR3 extends over 11 amino acids. V was shortened by 5 bases and J by 10 bases, with 9 bases between the two germline ends. Germline CDR1 SGHAT, CDR2 FQNNGV. In DNA form, the CDR3 reads TGTGCCAGCAGCCTCGACAGAGAGCAGTTCTTC. This translates into CASSLDREQFF.

Regarding this clone: At the DNA level, this CDR3 is encoded by other sequences in the same sample as well. The genes are TRBV6-5 and TRBJ2-5; D uncertain. The length of the CDR3 is 11 residues. Germline values: CDR1 MNHEY, CDR2 SVGAGI. The V end lost 5 bases, the J end lost 5 bases, and 6 bases lay between the germline ends. DNA for the CDR3: TGTGCCAGCAGTACTGGGGAGACCCAGTACTTC. This codes for CASSTGETQYF.

The rearrangement links TRBV15 to TRBJ1-4, with TRBD1 identical over 11 bases. This CDR3 comprises 14 residues. The germline gives CDR1 LNHNV, CDR2 YYDKDF (reference sequence). The V and J ends lost 5 bases and 10 bases, in that order; junction bases with no gene match: 6. This chain's CDR3 is CATSYRTGGGKLFF. CDR3 nucleotide sequence: TGTGCCACCAGCTATAGGACAGGGGGCGGAAAACTGTTTTTT.

The gene calls are TRBV7-6 and TRBJ2-7, with 9 bases that match TRBD1. The ends lost 1 base at V and 6 bases at J; junction bases unmatched: 7. The CDR3 spans 15 residues. Germline CDR1 reads SGHVS; CDR2 reads FNYEAQ. In DNA, the CDR3 is TGTGCCAGCAGCTTAGGAACGGGACAGGGAGGCGAGCAGTACTTC. Translating gives CASSLGTGQGGEQYF. Full variable domain (outside the CDR3, taken from reference TRBV7-6 and TRBJ2-7): GAGVSQSPRYKVTKRGQDVALRCDPISGHVSLYWYRQALGQGPEFLTYFNYEAQQDKSGLPNDRFSAERPEGSISTLTIQRTEQRDSAMYRCASSLGTGQGGEQYFGPGTRLTVT.

This chain links TRBV7-9 with TRBJ2-2, with D possibly matching TRBD2 (6 bases). Looked up from germline, CDR1 is SEHNR and CDR2 is FQNEAQ (reference sequence). Trimming took 0 bases from V and 5 from J, leaving 16 bases between them. CDR3 length: 17 residues. The CDR3 reads CASSLAPGLRETGELFF. CDR3 DNA sequence: TGTGCCAGCAGCTTAGCGCCGGGACTGAGGGAAACCGGGGAGCTGTTTTTT. Based on the CDR3 plus reference TRBV7-9 and TRBJ2-2, the full variable domain is DTGVSQNPRHKITKRGQNVTFRCDPISEHNRLYWYRQTLGQGPEFLTYFQNEAQLEKSRLLSDRFSAERPKGSFSTLEIQRTEQGDSAMYLCASSLAPGLRETGELFFGEGSRLTVL.